This T cell receptor (beta chain) was profiled in a study of cytomegalovirus exposure and HLA in healthy donors. On the study more broadly: HLA-typed donors were the source of roughly 80 million unique TCRs held in an early data release. Findings and limits, study-wide: One later analysis reportedly identified an Asian-associated ancestry cluster that showed fewer N-insertions than the roughly 620-donor mean. In a later analysis, across HLA loci, associated TCR counts were highest for DRB1, lowest for HLA-C.

A word on this clone: Its antigen is unidentified.

The CDR3 spans 15 residues. Losses at the gene ends were 3 bases for V and 4 bases for J; bases not matched to a gene: 4. The germline V gene has CDR1 SGHDN and CDR2 FVKESK. PCR used 60 Vbeta primers and 13 Jbeta primers. Sequenced by immunoSEQ multiplex PCR; TCRdb stores in-frame clones only, minus some. The table has about 120,000 clones, roughly 85% seen once; the top ten hold approximately 3.5%. The sequencing input was PBMCs. The source is a middle-aged woman in good health and CMV-seropositive. The J gene is TRBJ1-4, the V gene TRBV14; TRBD1 aligns across 8 bases. The CDR3 spells CASSQTGQVNEKLFF. The CDR3 DNA reads TGTGCCAGCAGCCAGACGGGACAGGTTAATGAAAAACTGTTTTTT.